The TCR beta chain described here comes from a study of blood T cell repertoires in COVID-19. Whole-study context: The United States, Italy and Spain provided the acute and convalescent COVID-19 samples. From T cells, B-cell-depleted T cells, or PBMCs came the material, which was cDNA or gDNA.

Seattle enrolled patients during active infection and tracked them longitudinally. V gave up 0 bases and J gave up 1 base, with 15 bases separating them. The CDR3 is 17 residues long. Germline V gene sequence: CDR1 MNHEY, CDR2 SMNVEV (reference sequence). Authors' methods: Amplifying reference gene primers gave estimates of nucleated cell counts. Method: immunoSEQ multiplex PCR; TCRdb's copy keeps in-frame clones and lacks some. The V and J calls and clone size are taken from that table; D and trimming were inferred from the DNA. Here the sample spans approximately 200,000 clones, around 94% being singletons.

Specimen: peripheral blood. This rearrangement joins TRBV27 to TRBJ1-2, with a weak D call TRBD1 (5 bases). The clonotype comes from a man aged 25-45 years with COVID-19, enrolled during active disease. CDR3: CASSLSYGSRGNYGYTF. CDR3 nucleotide sequence: TGTGCCAGCAGTTTATCCTACGGGAGTAGGGGTAACTATGGCTACACCTTC.